The 27 T cell receptor beta chains below come from one sample, sequenced in a study of tumor-infiltrating lymphocytes in primary liver carcinoma. Starting from approximately 470 ng of total RNA, TCR beta cDNA was produced with a primer in the constant region. Nested multiplex PCR, run for three rounds with slightly modified ARM-PCR, yielded TCR beta libraries. Primers for the first two PCR rounds were TRBV1-TRBV30 forward primers and a C-beta reverse primer (about 11 cycles per round). One entry per CDR3 protein, called by TCRdb with MiXCR from the multiplex PCR reads. The table includes around 100,000 distinct CDR3 sequences, about 67% detected once. The source material, about 20-30 mg of unsorted bulk tissue, was used to co-extract RNA and DNA. Material: liver tumor tissue from sampling region 2. The subset: tumor region T2, inferior pole. These receptors all stem from an older woman with primary liver carcinoma and hepatitis B virus infection.

This clonotype has just a few counts. A much larger clone differs by one base, so this may be a read error. The CDR3 coding sequence is TGTGCCTGGGGTAGGGGGGCGCGGGGCAATCAGCCCCAGCATTTT. The encoded protein is CAWGRGARGNQPQHF. The chain links TRBV30 to TRBJ1-5, with D tentatively TRBD1 (6 bases). CDR3 length equals 15 residues. V was clipped by 5 bases and J by 2 bases, with 16 bases between them. The V gene's germline CDR1 is GTSNPN and CDR2 SVGIG (reference sequence).

A note on this clonotype: A much bigger clone sits one base away, suggesting this may be a read error. V gene TRBV19 combines with J gene TRBJ1-5, with D possibly matching TRBD1 (5 bases). This CDR3 contains 13 residues. V was trimmed by 7 bases and J by 3 bases, leaving 10 bases between them. Germline V gives CDR1 LNHDA, CDR2 SQIVND (reference sequence). The CDR3 here is CASNRGFNQPQHF. CDR3 nucleotide sequence: TGTGCCAGTAATCGGGGCTTCAATCAGCCCCAGCATTTT.

This clonotype was recorded a few times. Mismatch with germline at one junction end may stem from a read error. The CDR3, as DNA: TGTGTCTGGAGTCGCGGGAGGACCTACAATGAGCAGTTCTTC. It is translated as CVWSRGRTYNEQFF. The chain links TRBV30 to TRBJ2-1; 8 bases fit TRBD2. The germline V gene encodes CDR1 GTSNPN and CDR2 SVGIG (reference sequence). The CDR3 sequence is 14 residues long.

The chain couples TRBV6-6 to TRBJ1-2, with D perhaps matching TRBD1 (5 bases). The CDR3 has 15 amino acids. The germline V and J ends were trimmed by 10 bases and 4 bases, with 22 bases remaining between them. The V gene's germline CDR1 is MNHNY and CDR2 SVGAGI (reference sequence). The chain's CDR3 is CANIPRERQTYGYTF. Written as DNA, the CDR3 is TGTGCCAACATCCCAAGAGAGAGACAGACCTATGGCTACACCTTC.

This clonotype was picked up many times. The V and J genes are TRBV6-1 and TRBJ1-5; perhaps TRBD1 as D (5 bases). The CDR3 extends over 15 amino acids. V lost 5 bases, J lost 4 bases, and 15 bases lay in between. Germline V gene data show CDR1 as MNHNS and CDR2 as SASEGT. CDR3 nucleotide sequence: TGTGCCAGCAGTCCCACCGGGGGTCCTAATCAGCCCCAGCATTTT. It is translated as CASSPTGGPNQPQHF.

Concerning this clonotype itself: Possible read error: a much larger clone is one base away. This chain joins TRBV19 and TRBJ2-3, with D perhaps matching TRBD1 or TRBD2 (5 bases each). V was trimmed by 5 bases and J by 7 bases, leaving 16 bases between them. In germline, CDR1 is LNHDA, CDR2 SQIVND (reference sequence). The CDR3 spans 14 residues. The CDR3 nucleotides read TGTGCCAGTAGTGATTCCGGGGCCCGGTATACGCAGTATTTT. It is translated as CASSDSGARYTQYF.

Note on this clonotype: A much larger clonotype is one base distant, so this may be a read error. The chain uses TRBV5-1 and TRBJ2-1; D not resolved. Gene TRBJ2-7 matches the end of the DNA better, so the J call may be wrong. The CDR3 consists of 13 residues. Germline V gives CDR1 SGHRS, CDR2 YFSETQ. The CDR3 loop reads CASSSGTTNEQYF. The DNA for the CDR3 is TGCGCCAGCAGCTCAGGAACAACTAATGAGCAGTACTTC.

On this clonotype: A single base separates this from a much larger clone, so it may be a read error. This sequence joins TRBV7-9 and TRBJ1-4; D is unresolved. CDR1 and CDR2 (germline): SEHNR, FQNEAQ (reference sequence). V was clipped by 0 bases and J by 5 bases, with 7 bases between them. This CDR3 has 14 amino acids. The CDR3 DNA reads as TGTGCCAGCAGCTTAGCGGTGCAGAATGAAAAACTGTTTTTT. Protein sequence: CASSLAVQNEKLFF.

As to this clonotype: One end of the junction is discordant with germline, which a read error may explain. J is TRBJ1-2 and V is TRBV11-2; possible D gene TRBD1, 5 bases. Germline-derived CDR1 and CDR2 are SGHAT and FQNNGV. The CDR3 runs to 13 residues. For the CDR3, the DNA is TGTGCCAGCAGCTTGACAGTTGGCTATGGCTACGCCTTC. It encodes CASSLTVGYGYAF.

To note about this clonotype: An end of the junction differs from the germline gene, which may be a read error. The chain links TRBV6-1 to TRBJ2-6, with a tentative D call TRBD1 (6 bases). Germline V lookup: CDR1 MNHNS, CDR2 SASEGT. This CDR3 has 16 amino acids. CDR3 DNA sequence: TGTGCCAGCAGGAGGACAGTCTACTCTGGGGCCAACGTCCTGATCTTC. Amino acid sequence: CASRRTVYSGANVLIF.

Comment on this clonotype: The junction shows a germline mismatch at one end, possibly a read error. The gene calls are TRBV11-2 and TRBJ1-4; tentatively, D is TRBD1 (6 bases). The germline CDR1 and CDR2 sequences are SGHAT and FQNNGV. CDR3 length equals 18 residues. The CDR3 DNA is TGTACCAGCAGCTCGACAGGCACCACTCGATCAACTAATGAAAAACTGTTTTTT. Translated, it gives CTSSSTGTTRSTNEKLFF.

Note on this clonotype: Germline and junction disagree at one end, which may indicate a read error. The chain has TRBV6-5 and TRBJ2-7, with 7 bases that match TRBD1. Looked up from germline, CDR1 is MNHEY and CDR2 is SVGAGI. This CDR3 spans 13 amino acids. CDR3 region: CASKTGAAHEEYF. The CDR3 region has the DNA TGTGCCAGCAAAACAGGGGCCGCACACGAGGAGTACTTC.

This clonotype was recorded once. This may stem from a read error, because a much larger clone lies one nucleotide away. This rearrangement joins TRBV28 to TRBJ1-6, with 7 bases lining up with TRBD1. Germline V gene data show CDR1 as MDHEN and CDR2 as SYDVKM. The CDR3 spans 14 residues. CDR3 in amino acids: CASNRQGWGSPFHF. The DNA of the CDR3 is TGTGCCAGCAACCGACAGGGATGGGGTTCACCCTTCCACTTT.

This clonotype was recorded at least ten times. V and J are TRBV6-5 and TRBJ2-3; 9 nucleotides line up with TRBD1. After removal of 5 bases from V and 6 bases from J, the junction contained 12 bases not matched to a gene. This CDR3 is built from 16 residues. Germline V lookup: CDR1 MNHEY, CDR2 SVGAGI. CDR3 protein: CASSRTGVTWGDTQYF. The DNA of the CDR3 is TGTGCCAGCAGTAGGACAGGGGTGACCTGGGGGGATACGCAGTATTTT.

The J gene is TRBJ2-3, the V gene TRBV6-2 or TRBV6-3; D could derive from TRBD1 or TRBD2 (6 bases each). Germline assignment: CDR1 MNHEY and CDR2 SVGEGT. Trimming took off 5 bases at V and 12 bases at J, with 21 bases between the two ends. This CDR3 has 14 residues. CDR3 DNA: TGTGCCAGCAGTCCCAGACTAGGGGGAGATATACAGTATTTT. Translating gives CASSPRLGGDIQYF.

A note on this clonotype: Since the CDR3 does not end with the conserved phenylalanine or tryptophan, this likely comes from a read error. The chain recombines TRBV7-8 with TRBJ2-4; D ambiguous. The CDR3 extends over 15 amino acids. V gave up 9 bases and J gave up 0 bases, with 15 bases separating them. The germline V gene has CDR1 SGHVS and CDR2 FQNEAQ. The CDR3 sequence: CARSASSVAKNIQYL. For the CDR3, the DNA is TGTGCCAGGAGCGCGAGCTCCGTAGCCAAAAACATTCAGTACTTG.

As regards this clonotype: A read error may account for a junction end that differs from germline. The rearrangement uses TRBV6-5 and TRBJ2-2, with TRBD2 matching 13 bases. The V gene's germline CDR1 is MNHEY and CDR2 SVGAGI. The CDR3 sequence is 16 residues long. DNA of the CDR3: TGTGCCACCAAACTAGCGGGAGGGGCGAACGCCGGGGAGCTGTTTTTT. Translating it yields CATKLAGGANAGELFF.

For this clonotype: Possible read error: a much larger clone is one base away. The CDR3 DNA reads TGTGCCAGCAGTTTGGGAGGGCGCAATGGAAAACTGTTTTTT. This encodes CASSLGGRNGKLFF. The chain combines TRBV28 with TRBJ1-4; no reliable D call. Per the germline V gene, CDR1 is MDHEN and CDR2 is SYDVKM. This CDR3 contains 14 residues. The full variable domain, its missing parts supplied by reference TRBV28 and TRBJ1-4, is DVKVTQSSRYLVKRTGEKVFLECVQDMDHENMFWYRQDPGLGLRLIYFSYDVKMKEKGDIPEGYSVSREKKERFSLILESASTNQTSMYLCASSLGGRNGKLFFGSGTQLSVL.

This clonotype was observed a handful of times. A read error may be the cause here, since a much bigger clone is one base away. The V gene is TRBV12-5, the J gene TRBJ2-1, with 10 bases lining up with TRBD1. This CDR3 has 14 residues. Germline CDR1 is LGHNT and CDR2 is FRNRAP. The CDR3 reads CASGLGTGDNKQFF. The CDR3 DNA sequence: TGTGCTAGTGGTTTAGGGACAGGGGACAATAAGCAGTTCTTC.

As to this clonotype: The CDR3 end shows no conserved phenylalanine or tryptophan, and so a read error is likely. No DNA is shown, since the ends of the CDR3 on it are uncertain; the CDR3 is the one TCRdb lists. The V call is TRBV11-2, the J call TRBJ1-4; the D call TRBD1 from the table was never checked on the DNA. A total of 15 residues make up the CDR3, ends included. CDR1 and CDR2 (germline): SGHAT, FQNNGV. CDR3 amino acids: CASSLEGGENEKLLL.

About this clonotype: Mismatch with germline at one junction end may stem from a read error. The chain links TRBV5-1 to TRBJ2-1, with 7 bases identical to TRBD1. The CDR3 length is 16 residues. CDR1 and CDR2 from the germline V gene are SGHRS and YFSETQ. CDR3 nucleotide sequence: TGCGCCAGCAGCGGGACAGAGCAGGGGCGCCTCAATGGGCAGTTCTTC. Amino acids: CASSGTEQGRLNGQFF.

This clonotype has a count of ten or more. It may be a read error: a sequence one base away is much more abundant. This is likely a read error, given that the CDR3 carries no conserved phenylalanine or tryptophan at its end. The V gene is TRBV11-2, the J gene TRBJ1-3; D remains ambiguous. The CDR3 length is 13 residues. V gave up 3 bases and J gave up 4 bases, with 7 bases separating them. From germline, CDR1 is SGHAT and CDR2 FQNNGV. The CDR3 spells CASSFPGGNTIYL. The CDR3 coding sequence is TGTGCCAGCAGCTTCCCCGGCGGAAACACCATATATCTT.

This clonotype has ten or more counts. The genes are TRBV7-9 and TRBJ2-1, with TRBD2 matching over 7 bases. Looked up from germline, CDR1 is SEHNR and CDR2 is FQNEAQ (reference sequence). The CDR3 has 16 amino acids. Trimming took 2 bases from V and 5 from J; bases not matched to a gene: 9. This CDR3 reads CASSLLRGGGNNEQFF. CDR3 bases: TGTGCCAGCAGCTTACTTCGAGGCGGGGGAAACAATGAGCAGTTCTTC.

Details on this clonotype: At one end the junction does not follow the germline gene, possibly because of a read error. The J gene is TRBJ2-3, the V gene TRBV11-3; 9 positions match TRBD2. Germline V lookup: CDR1 SGHNT, CDR2 YENEEA. CDR3 length equals 15 residues. The DNA for the CDR3 is TGTGCCAGCAGCTCGGGACTAGCCGGATCAGAAACGCAGTATTTT. Residues: CASSSGLAGSETQYF.

Of note for this clonotype: One end of the junction fails to match germline, which may point to a read error. The chain recombines TRBV5-4 with TRBJ2-1, with a possible D match to TRBD2 (6 bases). The CDR3 spans 15 residues. Germline CDR1 and CDR2: SGHNT and YYREEE (reference sequence). CDR3 bases: TGTGTCAGCAGCTCAACTAGCTGGAGTCACAATGAGCAGTTCTTC. Residues: CVSSSTSWSHNEQFF.

This clonotype was counted a few times. A much larger clone lies one base from this, so it may be a read error. The J gene is TRBJ2-7, the V gene TRBV4-2; 10 bases line up with TRBD2. CDR3 length: 16 amino acids. Germline values: CDR1 LGHNA, CDR2 YNFKEQ. CDR3 amino acids: CASSSRTSGSTYGQYF. The CDR3 DNA reads as TGTGCCAGCAGCTCCCGGACTAGCGGATCAACCTACGGGCAGTACTTC.

This clonotype occurred once. The rearrangement uses TRBV21-1 and TRBJ1-5; TRBD1, the table's D call, was not compared with the DNA. TRBV21-1 is a documented pseudogene. The length of the CDR3 is 20 residues. CDR3 sequence: CASSKGAGGRRGVSNQPQLF. For the CDR3, the DNA is TGTGCCAGCAGCAAAGGGGCCGGGGGGCGGCGAGGAGTCAGCAATCAGCCCCAGCTTTTT.